A selection of T cell receptor beta chains follows, all from one sample in a study of vaccination effects on CD4 cells after COVID-19. No antigen is known for these receptors. Assay: immunoSEQ multiplex PCR; the TCRdb copy retains only in-frame clones and omits some. The data contain about 66,000 clones, 72% of them singletons. The sequencing here drew on CD4+ T cells from PBMCs cultured without peptide, taken before COVID-19 vaccination. Receptor source: a human donor who had a prior SARS-CoV-2 infection. Both conserved end residues are part of each CDR3.

TRBV27	CASNSRGANQPQHF
TRBV6-4	CASRAGPKIEQYF
TRBV29-1	CSVEDSGNTEAFF
TRBV28	CASSFQNYEQYF
TRBV19	CASSKGASGSGANVLTF
TRBV2	CASNTRDIAWTEAFF
TRBV7-9	CASSPGTGGLETQYF
TRBV6-5	CASSFTVNYGYTF
TRBV11-2	CASSSWDRIYEQYF
TRBV19	CASGVSGTGNEKLFF
TRBV18	CASSPPSGTGPPGYTF
TRBV7-2	CASSPASASETQYF
TRBV9	CASSVRGLYSQDTQYF
TRBV4-1	CASSPILVSETQYF
TRBV3-1/TRBV3-2	CASSRRDEQYF
TRBV20-1	CSQLLQETQYF
TRBV9	CASSAGSDWGPNEKLFF
TRBV19	CASSMLPALHPNTEAFF
TRBV4-3	CASSQRWSGDTHEQYF
TRBV18	CASSPPGLAGGFYEQFF